This TCR beta chain emerged from a study of T-cell memory formation after mild COVID-19. About the research overall: For the most part, TCR clusters were specific to one donor. Notes on the study in general: Pre-infection memory harbored some responding clones, suggesting cross-reactive memory joined. Mostly located in CM and EM were contracting CD4+ clones, with contracting CD8+ clones located in EMRA.

The sample holds one count of this clonotype. The antigen is unknown. cDNA libraries for TCR alpha and TCR beta, carrying sample barcodes and UMIs, came from 5'RACE with constant-segment primers. In TCRdb, the 5' RACE reads were re-called with MiXCR into one record per CDR3 protein. The repertoire includes around 300,000 distinct CDR3 sequences, roughly 13% of them detected once, and about 20% sits in the top ten. Germline CDR1 and CDR2: MNHEY and SVGAGI. V lost 8 bases, J lost 7 bases, and 15 bases lay in between. This CDR3 comprises 13 residues. The sequence was obtained from a man between 18 and 35 years old who had mild COVID-19 (a few samples of this study predate the infection). Cell type and time point are not known. Material for sequencing was PBMCs or a T cell subset sorted from them (not recorded which). The chain couples TRBV6-5 to TRBJ2-1; TRBD1 is a possible D gene (7 bases). CDR3 nucleotides: TGTGCCAGCTTCAGGGGGGCCGGGAATGAGCAGTTCTTC. It yields the protein CASFRGAGNEQFF.